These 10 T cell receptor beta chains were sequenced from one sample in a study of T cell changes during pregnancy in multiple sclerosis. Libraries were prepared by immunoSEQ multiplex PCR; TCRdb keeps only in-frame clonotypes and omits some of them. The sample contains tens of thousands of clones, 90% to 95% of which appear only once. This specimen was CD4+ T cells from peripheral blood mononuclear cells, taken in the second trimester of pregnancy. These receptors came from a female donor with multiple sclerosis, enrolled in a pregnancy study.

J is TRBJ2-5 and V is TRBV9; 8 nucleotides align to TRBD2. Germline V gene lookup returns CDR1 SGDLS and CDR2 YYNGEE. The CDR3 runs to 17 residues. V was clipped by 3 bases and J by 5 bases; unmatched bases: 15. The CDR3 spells CASSARGGRAFRETQYF. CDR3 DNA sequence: TGTGCCAGCAGCGCACGGGGGGGCCGGGCCTTCCGGGAGACCCAGTACTTC.

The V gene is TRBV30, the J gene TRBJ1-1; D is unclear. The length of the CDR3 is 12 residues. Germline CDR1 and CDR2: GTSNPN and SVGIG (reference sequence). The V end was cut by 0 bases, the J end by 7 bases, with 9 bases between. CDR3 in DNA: TGTGCCTGGAGTGTACAGCTGGGTGAAGCTTTCTTT. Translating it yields CAWSVQLGEAFF.

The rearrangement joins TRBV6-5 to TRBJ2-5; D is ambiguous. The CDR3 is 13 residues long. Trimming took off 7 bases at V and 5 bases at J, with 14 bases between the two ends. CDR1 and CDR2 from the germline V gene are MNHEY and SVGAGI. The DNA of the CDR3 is TGTGCCAGCACCGACTTGAGTGTTGAGACCCAGTACTTC. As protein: CASTDLSVETQYF.

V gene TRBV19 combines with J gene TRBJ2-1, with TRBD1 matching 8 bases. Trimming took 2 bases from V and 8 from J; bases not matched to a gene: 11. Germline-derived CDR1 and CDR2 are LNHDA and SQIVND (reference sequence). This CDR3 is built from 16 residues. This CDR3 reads CASSIIAGGAEDEQFF. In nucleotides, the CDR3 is TGTGCCAGTAGTATAATAGCAGGGGGCGCGGAGGATGAGCAGTTCTTC. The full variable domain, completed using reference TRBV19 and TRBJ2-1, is DGGITQSPKYLFRKEGQNVTLSCEQNLNHDAMYWYRQDPGQGLRLIYYSQIVNDFQKGDIAEGYSVSREKKESFPLTVTSAQKNPTAFYLCASSIIAGGAEDEQFFGPGTRLTVL.

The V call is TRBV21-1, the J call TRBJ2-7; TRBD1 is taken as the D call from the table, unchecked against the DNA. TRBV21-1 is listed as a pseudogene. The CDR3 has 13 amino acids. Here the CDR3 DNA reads TGTGCCAGCAGCCCAGGAGGAAGGGGGTCGCAGTCCTTC. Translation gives CASSPGGRGSQSF.

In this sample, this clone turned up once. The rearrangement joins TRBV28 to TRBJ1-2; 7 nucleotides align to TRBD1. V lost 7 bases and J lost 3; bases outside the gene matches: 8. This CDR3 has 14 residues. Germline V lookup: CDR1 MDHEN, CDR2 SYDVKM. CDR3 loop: CASIQGVGDYGYTF. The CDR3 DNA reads TGTGCCAGCATCCAGGGGGTCGGTGACTATGGCTACACCTTC.

As DNA, the CDR3 is TGTGCCAGCAGACGACTAGCGGGGGGGAGGTACAATGAGCAGTTCTTC. Protein: CASRRLAGGRYNEQFF. The chain has TRBV11-2 and TRBJ2-1; 14 bases agree with TRBD2. The CDR3 sequence is 16 residues long. After removal of 6 bases from V and 4 bases from J, the junction contained 5 bases not matched to a gene. Per germline, CDR1 SGHAT and CDR2 FQNNGV.

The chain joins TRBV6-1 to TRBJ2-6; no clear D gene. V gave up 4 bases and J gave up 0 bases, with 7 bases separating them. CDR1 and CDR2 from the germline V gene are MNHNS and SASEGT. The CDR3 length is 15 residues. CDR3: CASSGSHSGANVLTF. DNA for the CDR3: TGTGCCAGCAGTGGTTCCCACTCTGGGGCCAACGTCCTGACTTTC.

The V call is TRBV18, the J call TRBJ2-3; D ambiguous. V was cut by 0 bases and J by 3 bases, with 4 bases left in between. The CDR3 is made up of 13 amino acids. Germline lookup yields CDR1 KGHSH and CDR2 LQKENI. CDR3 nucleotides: TGTGCCAGCTCACCACCTGAGACAGATACGCAGTATTTT. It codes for CASSPPETDTQYF.

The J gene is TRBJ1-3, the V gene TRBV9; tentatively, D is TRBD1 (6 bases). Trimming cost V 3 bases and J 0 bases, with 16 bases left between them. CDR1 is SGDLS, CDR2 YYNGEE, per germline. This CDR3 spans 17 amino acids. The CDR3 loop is CASSAPRQDRSGNTIYF. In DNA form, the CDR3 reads TGTGCCAGCAGCGCCCCCCGACAGGACCGCTCTGGAAACACCATATATTTT.